These 6 T cell receptor beta chains were sequenced from one sample in a study of blood T cell repertoires in COVID-19. Generated by immunoSEQ multiplex PCR, the TCRdb table keeps only in-frame clones and is missing some. The sample includes more than 45,000 clones, approximately 85% seen only once; the top ten take approximately 15%. Sequencing was carried out using peripheral blood. The receptor set was obtained from a human donor in a cohort sampled during active COVID-19.

This sequence joins TRBV3-1 (or the pseudogene TRBV3-2) and TRBJ2-3, with 12 bases matching TRBD2. Germline CDR1 is LGHDT and CDR2 is YNNKEL (reference sequence). Trimming took 4 bases from V and 6 from J; bases not matched to a gene: 8. The CDR3 covers 16 residues. CDR3 in amino acids: CASSPKLAGGWDTQYF. In DNA form, the CDR3 reads TGTGCCAGCAGCCCCAAACTAGCGGGAGGATGGGATACGCAGTATTTT.

The chain combines TRBV6-6 with TRBJ2-2; D is perhaps TRBD2 (5 bases). The CDR3 contains 12 residues. CDR1 is MNHNY, CDR2 SVGAGI, per germline (reference sequence). Deletions cut 2 bases from V and 7 bases from J, with 5 bases between. This CDR3 is CASSYSGGELFF. In nucleotides, the CDR3 is TGTGCCAGCAGTTACAGCGGCGGGGAGCTGTTTTTT.

The chain joins TRBV5-4 to TRBJ1-2; D gene uncertain. This CDR3 region has 13 residues. Germline assignment: CDR1 SGHNT and CDR2 YYREEE (reference sequence). Trimming pared 1 base from V and 6 bases from J, leaving 10 bases between. The CDR3 DNA is TGTGCCAGCAGCTTGCGGGGAGAGGATGGCTACACCTTC. Translated, it gives CASSLRGEDGYTF.

The rearrangement uses TRBV9 and TRBJ1-4; D not resolved. Trimming shortened V by 7 bases and J by 0 bases, and 10 bases separated the two germline ends. There are 14 residues in the CDR3. Germline values: CDR1 SGDLS, CDR2 YYNGEE. CDR3 in DNA: TGTGCCAGCGGGCAAACCGCAACTAATGAAAAACTGTTTTTT. This sequence encodes CASGQTATNEKLFF.

This clone was counted a single time. Here the CDR3 DNA reads TGTGCCAGCAGTTTAGCAGGGGTAGGGAACACCGGGGAGCTGTTTTTT. Amino acids: CASSLAGVGNTGELFF. V gene TRBV27 combines with J gene TRBJ2-2; perhaps TRBD1 as D (6 bases). The germline V and J ends were trimmed by 2 bases and 1 base, with 11 bases remaining between them. The length of the CDR3 is 16 residues. Germline CDR1 reads MNHEY; CDR2 reads SMNVEV (reference sequence).

The gene calls are TRBV2 and TRBJ2-7; TRBD2 matches 7 bases. This CDR3 spans 14 amino acids. V trimming: 1 base; J trimming: 8 bases; junction bases outside the gene matches: 8. Germline V CDR1 and CDR2: SNHLY, FYNNEI. The CDR3 is CASSEGTSSLQQYF. The CDR3 DNA reads TGTGCCAGCAGTGAAGGGACTAGTTCTCTGCAGCAGTACTTC.